Reported below is one TCR beta chain. As handled by the study authors: Cell counts per sample came from amplifying reference gene primers. Libraries were prepared by immunoSEQ multiplex PCR; TCRdb keeps only in-frame clonotypes and omits some of them. V and J calls and clone size are given by that table; D and trimming were obtained from the DNA. Here the sample spans 55,000 to 70,000 clones, 82% being singletons. This record belongs to a study of blood T cell repertoires in COVID-19. Study as a whole: Sample material is recorded as cDNA or gDNA derived from T cells, B-cell-depleted T cells, or PBMCs.

This clonotype originated in a woman in her fifties or sixties with acute or convalescent COVID-19. The specimen sequenced was peripheral blood.

The CDR3 loop reads CAWSHRGPDTQYF. CDR3 bases: TGTGCCTGGAGTCACAGGGGCCCAGATACGCAGTATTTT. The V call is TRBV30, the J call TRBJ2-3; 7 bases fit TRBD1. Trimming took 2 bases from V and 4 from J; bases not matched to a gene: 3. This CDR3 comprises 13 residues. Germline CDR1 and CDR2: GTSNPN and SVGIG (reference sequence).